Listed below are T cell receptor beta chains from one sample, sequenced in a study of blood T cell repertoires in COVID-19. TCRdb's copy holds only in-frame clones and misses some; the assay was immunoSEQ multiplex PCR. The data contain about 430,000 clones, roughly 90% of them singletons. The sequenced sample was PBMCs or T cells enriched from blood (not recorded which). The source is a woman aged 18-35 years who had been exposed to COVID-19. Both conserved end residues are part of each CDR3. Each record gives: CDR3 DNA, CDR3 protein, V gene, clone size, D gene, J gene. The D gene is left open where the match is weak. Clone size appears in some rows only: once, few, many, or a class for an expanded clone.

CDR3nt: TGTGCCAGCAGTTACTCGCGCGGGAGGGGTGGCAATGAGCAGTTCTTC
CDR3aa: CASSYSRGRGGNEQFF
v_gene: TRBV6-5
abundance: once
d_gene: TRBD2
j_gene: TRBJ2-1

CDR3nt: TGTGCCAGCAGTTACGGCAGCGAGCAGTACTTC
CDR3aa: CASSYGSEQYF
v_gene: TRBV6-5
abundance: .
d_gene: .
j_gene: TRBJ2-7

CDR3nt: TGTGCCAGCAGCTTAAACAGGGTCGATGGCTACACCTTC
CDR3aa: CASSLNRVDGYTF
v_gene: TRBV7-2
abundance: .
d_gene: .
j_gene: TRBJ1-2

CDR3nt: TGTGCCAGTAGAGACAGGGGGCTAAGTCAGCCCCAGCATTTT
CDR3aa: CASRDRGLSQPQHF
v_gene: TRBV19
abundance: .
d_gene: TRBD1
j_gene: TRBJ1-5

CDR3nt: TGCGCCAGCAGCTTAATAGCGGGGACAGCTTACAATGAGCAGTTCTTC
CDR3aa: CASSLIAGTAYNEQFF
v_gene: TRBV5-1
abundance: .
d_gene: .
j_gene: TRBJ2-1

CDR3nt: TGTGCCAGCAGGTTTCGGTATAGCACAGATACGCAGTATTTT
CDR3aa: CASRFRYSTDTQYF
v_gene: TRBV14
abundance: .
d_gene: .
j_gene: TRBJ2-3

CDR3nt: TGTGCCAGCAGCTTTACGGGGTATGAGCAGTTCTTC
CDR3aa: CASSFTGYEQFF
v_gene: TRBV11-3
abundance: .
d_gene: .
j_gene: TRBJ2-1

CDR3nt: TGTGCCAGCAGTCACGAGGGACAAGGCGAAAAACTGTTTTTT
CDR3aa: CASSHEGQGEKLFF
v_gene: TRBV28
abundance: .
d_gene: .
j_gene: TRBJ1-4

CDR3nt: TGTGCCAGCAGCCCGACTAGCGGGGGGGCTTACAATGAGCAGTTCTTC
CDR3aa: CASSPTSGGAYNEQFF
v_gene: TRBV7-9
abundance: .
d_gene: TRBD2
j_gene: TRBJ2-1

CDR3nt: TGTGCCAGCAGCAAACCCTCCGGGGGGTCGGCCGCCTACAATGAGCAGTTCTTC
CDR3aa: CASSKPSGGSAAYNEQFF
v_gene: TRBV5-5
abundance: .
d_gene: TRBD2
j_gene: TRBJ2-1

CDR3nt: TGTGCCAGCAGTTTTCTTCTCACTAGCGGGGGTGAGACCCAGTACTTC
CDR3aa: CASSFLLTSGGETQYF
v_gene: TRBV28
abundance: .
d_gene: TRBD2
j_gene: TRBJ2-5

CDR3nt: TGCGCCAGCAGTCAATCGAGCGGACATCAGCCCCAGCATTTT
CDR3aa: CASSQSSGHQPQHF
v_gene: TRBV23-1
abundance: .
d_gene: .
j_gene: TRBJ1-5

CDR3nt: TGTGCCAGCAGCTGGGGGGGACAGGTCTACGAGCAGTACTTC
CDR3aa: CASSWGGQVYEQYF
v_gene: TRBV5-6
abundance: .
d_gene: .
j_gene: TRBJ2-7

CDR3nt: TGTGCCAGCAGCGAAAGTGCCCAGGGAAGCTACGAGCAGTACTTC
CDR3aa: CASSESAQGSYEQYF
v_gene: TRBV9
abundance: .
d_gene: .
j_gene: TRBJ2-7

CDR3nt: TGTGCCAGCAGCTCGGGATTTGAGCAGTTCTTC
CDR3aa: CASSSGFEQFF
v_gene: TRBV7-2
abundance: .
d_gene: .
j_gene: TRBJ2-1

CDR3nt: TGCGCCAGCGATTCCGGAGCGGGGGGGCAAAAAGGGGAGCTGTTTTTT
CDR3aa: CASDSGAGGQKGELFF
v_gene: TRBV5-1
abundance: few
d_gene: TRBD2
j_gene: TRBJ2-2

CDR3nt: TGCAGCGTTGAAGTGCAGGGTAGACAGCTAATGAACACTGAAGCTTTCTTT
CDR3aa: CSVEVQGRQLMNTEAFF
v_gene: TRBV29-1
abundance: once
d_gene: .
j_gene: TRBJ1-1

CDR3nt: TGTGCCAGTAGTACCTGGACAGGGAATTCACCCCTCCACTTT
CDR3aa: CASSTWTGNSPLHF
v_gene: TRBV19
abundance: .
d_gene: TRBD1
j_gene: TRBJ1-6

CDR3nt: TGTGCCAGCAGCTTCTTACGGACTAGCGGGGGTTTGAATGAGCAGTTCTTC
CDR3aa: CASSFLRTSGGLNEQFF
v_gene: TRBV7-8
abundance: .
d_gene: TRBD2
j_gene: TRBJ2-1

CDR3nt: TGTGCCAGCAGTTTACGGAGAGGCACAGATACGCAGTATTTT
CDR3aa: CASSLRRGTDTQYF
v_gene: TRBV27
abundance: .
d_gene: .
j_gene: TRBJ2-3

CDR3nt: TGTGCCAGCTCACCACCTAGTCAAGAGACCCAGTACTTC
CDR3aa: CASSPPSQETQYF
v_gene: TRBV18
abundance: .
d_gene: .
j_gene: TRBJ2-5

CDR3nt: TGTGCCAGCACTTTGTCAGGGGGACGGTACGAGCAGTACTTC
CDR3aa: CASTLSGGRYEQYF
v_gene: TRBV28
abundance: .
d_gene: TRBD1
j_gene: TRBJ2-7

CDR3nt: TGTGCCACCAGCAGAGCAGGCGCTGGCTACACCTTC
CDR3aa: CATSRAGAGYTF
v_gene: TRBV15
abundance: .
d_gene: .
j_gene: TRBJ1-2

CDR3nt: TGTGCCAGCAACAAGAACAATGAGCAGTTCTTC
CDR3aa: CASNKNNEQFF
v_gene: TRBV12-3/TRBV12-4
abundance: .
d_gene: .
j_gene: TRBJ2-1

CDR3nt: TGTGCCAGCATAGCGGGAGGGCCTTACGAGCAGTACTTC
CDR3aa: CASIAGGPYEQYF
v_gene: TRBV6-5
abundance: .
d_gene: TRBD2
j_gene: TRBJ2-7

CDR3nt: TGCGCCAGCAGCGGGGGGACTAGCGGGCCAGCCTACGAGCAGTACTTC
CDR3aa: CASSGGTSGPAYEQYF
v_gene: TRBV5-1
abundance: .
d_gene: TRBD2
j_gene: TRBJ2-7

CDR3nt: TGTGCCAGCAGCAGGGCCGCCTCTGGAAACACCATATATTTT
CDR3aa: CASSRAASGNTIYF
v_gene: TRBV6-1
abundance: .
d_gene: .
j_gene: TRBJ1-3

CDR3nt: TGTGCCAGCAGTTTATCCAGGGGTGGTGAAGCTTTCTTT
CDR3aa: CASSLSRGGEAFF
v_gene: TRBV27
abundance: .
d_gene: .
j_gene: TRBJ1-1

CDR3nt: TGTGCCAGTAATTATAACTTTAACACTGAAGCTTTCTTT
CDR3aa: CASNYNFNTEAFF
v_gene: TRBV19
abundance: few
d_gene: .
j_gene: TRBJ1-1

CDR3nt: TGTGCCAGCAGCTTAGCGAAGGGGGTCAGAGTGTATGGCTACACCTTC
CDR3aa: CASSLAKGVRVYGYTF
v_gene: TRBV7-2
abundance: .
d_gene: .
j_gene: TRBJ1-2

CDR3nt: TGTGCCAGTAGTATGGGCAGTACCTACGAGCAGTACTTC
CDR3aa: CASSMGSTYEQYF
v_gene: TRBV19
abundance: .
d_gene: .
j_gene: TRBJ2-7

CDR3nt: TGTGCCAGCAGCTGGACAGGGCAATCACCCCTCCACTTT
CDR3aa: CASSWTGQSPLHF
v_gene: TRBV6-2/TRBV6-3
abundance: .
d_gene: TRBD1
j_gene: TRBJ1-6

CDR3nt: TGTGCCAGCAGCTTGGGAGCTGGGACAGGGGTCACCGGGGAGCTGTTTTTT
CDR3aa: CASSLGAGTGVTGELFF
v_gene: TRBV5-6
abundance: .
d_gene: TRBD1
j_gene: TRBJ2-2

CDR3nt: TGTGCCACCAGTCCGGGACAGGGATACTATGGCTACACCTTC
CDR3aa: CATSPGQGYYGYTF
v_gene: TRBV24-1
abundance: .
d_gene: TRBD1
j_gene: TRBJ1-2

CDR3nt: TGCGCCAGCAGCCTACAGGAGGGGAACGGCTACACCTTC
CDR3aa: CASSLQEGNGYTF
v_gene: TRBV5-1
abundance: .
d_gene: .
j_gene: TRBJ1-2

CDR3nt: TGTGCCTGGAATACAGGGGTTTCATATGAGCAGTTCTTC
CDR3aa: CAWNTGVSYEQFF
v_gene: TRBV30
abundance: .
d_gene: TRBD1
j_gene: TRBJ2-1

CDR3nt: TGTGCCAGCAGCTTATCACTAGCGGGACAAGAGACCCAGTACTTC
CDR3aa: CASSLSLAGQETQYF
v_gene: TRBV7-9
abundance: .
d_gene: TRBD2
j_gene: TRBJ2-5

CDR3nt: TGCGCCAGCAGCCATGGGGACAGGGACTACAATGAGCAGTTCTTC
CDR3aa: CASSHGDRDYNEQFF
v_gene: TRBV4-3
abundance: once
d_gene: TRBD1
j_gene: TRBJ2-1

CDR3nt: TGCAGTGCTAGTGTGAGGGGGTCCACGGAAAAACTGTTTTTT
CDR3aa: CSASVRGSTEKLFF
v_gene: TRBV20-1
abundance: few
d_gene: .
j_gene: TRBJ1-4

CDR3nt: TGTGCCTGGAGGAGACAGGGGAGCTCCTACGAGCAGTACTTC
CDR3aa: CAWRRQGSSYEQYF
v_gene: TRBV30
abundance: .
d_gene: TRBD1
j_gene: TRBJ2-7

CDR3nt: TGTGCCAGCAGCCCGATGACACTGCCGAATTCACCCCTCCACTTT
CDR3aa: CASSPMTLPNSPLHF
v_gene: TRBV9
abundance: .
d_gene: .
j_gene: TRBJ1-6

CDR3nt: TGTGCCAGCAGTGAATTCCACGGGGAGCTGTTTTTT
CDR3aa: CASSEFHGELFF
v_gene: TRBV25-1
abundance: .
d_gene: .
j_gene: TRBJ2-2

CDR3nt: TGTGCCAGCAGTTTTACAGGGGAAGTCGGTGGCTACACCTTC
CDR3aa: CASSFTGEVGGYTF
v_gene: TRBV27
abundance: .
d_gene: TRBD1
j_gene: TRBJ1-2

CDR3nt: TGTGCCAGCAGTTACAACGGACAGCCGCGTGGCGAGCAGTACTTC
CDR3aa: CASSYNGQPRGEQYF
v_gene: TRBV6-5
abundance: .
d_gene: .
j_gene: TRBJ2-7

CDR3nt: TGTGCCACCAGTGATTTAAACGGGGGGAAGGATGAGCAGTTCTTC
CDR3aa: CATSDLNGGKDEQFF
v_gene: TRBV24-1
abundance: .
d_gene: TRBD2
j_gene: TRBJ2-1

CDR3nt: TGTGCCAGCAGCCAAGATCGGGCGGGAGGAGATAATGAGCAGTTCTTC
CDR3aa: CASSQDRAGGDNEQFF
v_gene: TRBV4-2
abundance: .
d_gene: TRBD2
j_gene: TRBJ2-1

CDR3nt: TGCGCCAGCAGCCAAGATTTCGGCACTGAAGCTTTCTTT
CDR3aa: CASSQDFGTEAFF
v_gene: TRBV4-1
abundance: .
d_gene: .
j_gene: TRBJ1-1

CDR3nt: TGTGCCAGCACCGAGCAATCCATTTCACCCCTCCACTTT
CDR3aa: CASTEQSISPLHF
v_gene: TRBV28
abundance: once
d_gene: .
j_gene: TRBJ1-6

CDR3nt: TGCGCCAGCAGCCAAGACGGCCGGGGGGCTGGGAATGAGCAGTTCTTC
CDR3aa: CASSQDGRGAGNEQFF
v_gene: TRBV4-3
abundance: once
d_gene: .
j_gene: TRBJ2-1

CDR3nt: TGTGCCAGCAGCTTGATGAGACAGGCTTATAGCAATCAGCCCCAGCATTTT
CDR3aa: CASSLMRQAYSNQPQHF
v_gene: TRBV5-8
abundance: .
d_gene: .
j_gene: TRBJ1-5

CDR3nt: TGTGCCAGCAGCTTATCGGGATGGGGCTACACCTTC
CDR3aa: CASSLSGWGYTF
v_gene: TRBV11-2
abundance: .
d_gene: .
j_gene: TRBJ1-2

CDR3nt: TGTGCCAGCAGTGATCAGGGGGCCGGTGGCTACACCTTC
CDR3aa: CASSDQGAGGYTF
v_gene: TRBV2
abundance: .
d_gene: TRBD1
j_gene: TRBJ1-2

CDR3nt: TGTGCCAGCAGTGAAGACGGAGGACCCTCCTACGAGCAGTACTTC
CDR3aa: CASSEDGGPSYEQYF
v_gene: TRBV6-1
abundance: few
d_gene: .
j_gene: TRBJ2-7

CDR3nt: TGTGCCAGCACCTCCCCCCTAAAGTCGTCCCCCGGGGAGCTGTTTTTT
CDR3aa: CASTSPLKSSPGELFF
v_gene: TRBV27
abundance: .
d_gene: .
j_gene: TRBJ2-2

CDR3nt: TGTGCCAGTACCCAAAGGGAGGGCAATCAGCCCCAGCATTTT
CDR3aa: CASTQREGNQPQHF
v_gene: TRBV19
abundance: .
d_gene: .
j_gene: TRBJ1-5

CDR3nt: TGCGCCAGCAGCCAATCATTGAACACTGAAGCTTTCTTT
CDR3aa: CASSQSLNTEAFF
v_gene: TRBV4-1
abundance: .
d_gene: .
j_gene: TRBJ1-1

CDR3nt: TGTGCCAGCAGCTTAGACCCGCTGCAGGTCATCGAGCAGTTCTTC
CDR3aa: CASSLDPLQVIEQFF
v_gene: TRBV7-9
abundance: .
d_gene: .
j_gene: TRBJ2-1

CDR3nt: TGTGCCAGCAGTGAATATACGGGGGATACGCAGTATTTT
CDR3aa: CASSEYTGDTQYF
v_gene: TRBV25-1
abundance: .
d_gene: .
j_gene: TRBJ2-3

CDR3nt: TGTGCCAGTGGACGGGGATATGGCTACACCTTC
CDR3aa: CASGRGYGYTF
v_gene: TRBV19
abundance: few
d_gene: .
j_gene: TRBJ1-2

CDR3nt: TGTGCCAGCGGGACACAGGGGTATGGCTACACCTTC
CDR3aa: CASGTQGYGYTF
v_gene: TRBV2
abundance: .
d_gene: TRBD1
j_gene: TRBJ1-2